This T cell receptor beta chain was identified in a study of tumor-infiltrating lymphocytes in localized non-small cell lung cancer. Study findings and constraints: TCRbeta sequencing showed higher T cell infiltration in tumors than uninvolved lung. IM1 and IM2 tumors showed no difference in T-cell fraction.

Only in-frame clones appear in the TCRdb table, and some are missing; sequencing was by immunoSEQ multiplex PCR. This table has about 10,000 clones, 80% to 90% appearing once. V dropped 4 bases and J dropped 6; count of bases not matched to a gene: 13. Germline V gene data show CDR1 as MNHEY and CDR2 as SMNVEV (reference sequence). The CDR3 is 16 amino acids. Points on this clone: The antigen is undetermined.

The sequence came from a human donor with non-small cell lung cancer. The V and J genes are TRBV27 and TRBJ2-7; 9 bases match TRBD1. The sequencing input was uninvolved lung tissue not adjacent to the tumor. This CDR3 reads CASSSTYRGRRGEQYF. The CDR3 DNA reads TGTGCCAGCAGTTCCACTTACAGGGGGCGCCGCGGCGAGCAGTACTTC.